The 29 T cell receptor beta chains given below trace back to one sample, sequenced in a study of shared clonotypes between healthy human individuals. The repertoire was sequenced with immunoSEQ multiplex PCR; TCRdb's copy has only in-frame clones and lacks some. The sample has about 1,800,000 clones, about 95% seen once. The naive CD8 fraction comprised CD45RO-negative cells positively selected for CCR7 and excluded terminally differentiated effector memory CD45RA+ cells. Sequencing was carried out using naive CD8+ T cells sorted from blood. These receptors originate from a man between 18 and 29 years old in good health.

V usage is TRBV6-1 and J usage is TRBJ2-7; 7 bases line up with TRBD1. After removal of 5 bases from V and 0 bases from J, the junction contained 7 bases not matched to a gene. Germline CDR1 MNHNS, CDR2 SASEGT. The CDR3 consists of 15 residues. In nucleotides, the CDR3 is TGTGCCAGCAGTATTACCCGGGACAGCTCCTACGAGCAGTACTTC. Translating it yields CASSITRDSSYEQYF.

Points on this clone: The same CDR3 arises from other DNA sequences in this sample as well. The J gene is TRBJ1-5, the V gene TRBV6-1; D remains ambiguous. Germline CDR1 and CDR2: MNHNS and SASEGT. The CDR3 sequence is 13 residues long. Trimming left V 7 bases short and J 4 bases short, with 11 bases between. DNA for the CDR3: TGTGCCAGCACCCTCGGTGGGAATCAGCCCCAGCATTTT. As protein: CASTLGGNQPQHF.

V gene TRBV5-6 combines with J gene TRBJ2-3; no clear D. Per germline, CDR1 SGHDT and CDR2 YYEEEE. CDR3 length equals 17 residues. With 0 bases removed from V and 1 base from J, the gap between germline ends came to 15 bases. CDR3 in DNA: TGTGCCAGCAGCTTGGCCTCCGGTCCCCTGGGCACAGATACGCAGTATTTT. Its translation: CASSLASGPLGTDTQYF.

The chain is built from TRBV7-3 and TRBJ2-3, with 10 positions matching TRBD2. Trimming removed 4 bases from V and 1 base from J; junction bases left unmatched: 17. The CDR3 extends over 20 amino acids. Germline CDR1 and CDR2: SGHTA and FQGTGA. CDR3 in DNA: TGTGCCAGCAGCTATGGCCTAGCGGGGGACTCGGGCGGAGGCACAGATACGCAGTATTTT. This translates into CASSYGLAGDSGGGTDTQYF.

This chain's CDR3 is CASSEEPGGTYNEQFF. In DNA form, the CDR3 reads TGTGCCAGCAGTGAAGAACCAGGGGGCACCTACAATGAGCAGTTCTTC. This chain uses TRBV2 with TRBJ2-1; 8 bases agree with TRBD1. Per germline, CDR1 SNHLY and CDR2 FYNNEI. The V and J ends lost 1 base and 2 bases, in that order; junction bases with no gene match: 4. The CDR3 loop spans 16 amino acids.

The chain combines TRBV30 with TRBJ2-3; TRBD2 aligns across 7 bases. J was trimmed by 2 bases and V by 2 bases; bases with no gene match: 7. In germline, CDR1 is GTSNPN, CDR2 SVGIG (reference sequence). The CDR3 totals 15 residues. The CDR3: CAWSPGTTNTDTQYF. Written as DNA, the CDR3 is TGTGCCTGGAGTCCCGGGACTACCAACACAGATACGCAGTATTTT.

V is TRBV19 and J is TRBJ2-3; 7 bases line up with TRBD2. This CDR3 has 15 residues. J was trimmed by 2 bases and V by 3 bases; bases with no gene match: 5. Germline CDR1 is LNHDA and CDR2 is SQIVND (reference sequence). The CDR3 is CASSIRGDFTDTQYF. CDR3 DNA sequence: TGTGCCAGTAGTATTCGGGGGGACTTCACAGATACGCAGTATTTT.

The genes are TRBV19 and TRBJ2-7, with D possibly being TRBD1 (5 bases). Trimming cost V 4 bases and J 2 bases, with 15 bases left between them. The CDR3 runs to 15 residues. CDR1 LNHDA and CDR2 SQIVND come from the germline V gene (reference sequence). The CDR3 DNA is TGTGCCAGTAGTAAGTTGGCAGGGAACCCCTACGAGCAGTACTTC. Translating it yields CASSKLAGNPYEQYF.

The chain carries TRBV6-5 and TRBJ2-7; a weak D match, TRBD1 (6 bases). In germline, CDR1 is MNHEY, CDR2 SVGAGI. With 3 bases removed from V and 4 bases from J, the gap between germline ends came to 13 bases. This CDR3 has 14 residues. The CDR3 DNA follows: TGTGCCAGCAGTTATGGGGGACAAGAATACGAGCAGTACTTC. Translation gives CASSYGGQEYEQYF.

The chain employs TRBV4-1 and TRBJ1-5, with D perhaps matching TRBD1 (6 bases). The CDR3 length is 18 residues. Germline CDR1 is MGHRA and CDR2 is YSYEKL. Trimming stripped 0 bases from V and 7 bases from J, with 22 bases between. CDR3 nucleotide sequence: TGCGCCAGCAGCCAAGACGGCTACTCGGGGGGGACAAAGCAGCCCCAGCATTTT. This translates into CASSQDGYSGGTKQPQHF.

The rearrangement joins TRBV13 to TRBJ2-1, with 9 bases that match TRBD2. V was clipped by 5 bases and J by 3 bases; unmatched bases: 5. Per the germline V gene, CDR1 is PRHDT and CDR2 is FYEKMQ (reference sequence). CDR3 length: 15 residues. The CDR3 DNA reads TGTGCCAGCAGCAAGCGGGAGGCTAGCTACAATGAGCAGTTCTTC. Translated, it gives CASSKREASYNEQFF.

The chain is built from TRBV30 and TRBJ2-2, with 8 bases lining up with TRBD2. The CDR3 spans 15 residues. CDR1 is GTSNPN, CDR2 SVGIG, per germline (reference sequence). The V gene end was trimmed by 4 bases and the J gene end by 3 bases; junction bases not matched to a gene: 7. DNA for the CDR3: TGTGCCTGGATAGGCGGGAGGAGATACACCGGGGAGCTGTTTTTT. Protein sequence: CAWIGGRRYTGELFF.

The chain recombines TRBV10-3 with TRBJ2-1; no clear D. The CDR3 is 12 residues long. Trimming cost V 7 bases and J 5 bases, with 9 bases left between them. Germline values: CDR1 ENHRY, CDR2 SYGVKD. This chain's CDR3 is CAIMGIDNEQFF. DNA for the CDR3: TGTGCCATCATGGGGATCGACAATGAGCAGTTCTTC.

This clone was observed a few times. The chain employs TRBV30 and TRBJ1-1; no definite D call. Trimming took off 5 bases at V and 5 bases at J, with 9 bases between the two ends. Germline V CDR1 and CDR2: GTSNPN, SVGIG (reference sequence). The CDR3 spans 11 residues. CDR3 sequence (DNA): TGTGCCTGGGAATGGGGTACTGAAGCTTTCTTT. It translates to CAWEWGTEAFF.

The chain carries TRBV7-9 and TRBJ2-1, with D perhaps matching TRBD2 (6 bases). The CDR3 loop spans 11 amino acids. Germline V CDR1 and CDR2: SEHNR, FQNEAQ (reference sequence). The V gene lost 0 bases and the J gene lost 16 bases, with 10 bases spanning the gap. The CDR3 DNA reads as TGTGCCAGCAGCTTAGCTGGGGGGTTCTTCTTC. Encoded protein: CASSLAGGFFF.

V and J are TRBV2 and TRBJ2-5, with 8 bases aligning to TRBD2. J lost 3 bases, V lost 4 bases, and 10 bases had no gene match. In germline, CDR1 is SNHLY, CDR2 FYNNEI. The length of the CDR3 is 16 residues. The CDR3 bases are TGTGCCAGCAGTGTCCCTATCGGGGGGGCCGAAGAGACCCAGTACTTC. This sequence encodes CASSVPIGGAEETQYF.

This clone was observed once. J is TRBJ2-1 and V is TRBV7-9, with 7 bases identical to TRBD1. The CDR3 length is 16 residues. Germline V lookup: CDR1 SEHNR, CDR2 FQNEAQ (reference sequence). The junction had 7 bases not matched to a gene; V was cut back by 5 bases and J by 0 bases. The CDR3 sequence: CASSLRDRSSYNEQFF. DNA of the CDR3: TGTGCCAGCAGCCTCCGGGACAGAAGCTCCTACAATGAGCAGTTCTTC.

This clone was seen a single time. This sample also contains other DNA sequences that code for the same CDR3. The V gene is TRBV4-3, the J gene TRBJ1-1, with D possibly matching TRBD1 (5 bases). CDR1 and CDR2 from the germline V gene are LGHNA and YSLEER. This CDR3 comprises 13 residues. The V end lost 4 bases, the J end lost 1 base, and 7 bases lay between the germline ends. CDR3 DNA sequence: TGCGCCAGCAGCCCTACAGGGAACACTGAAGCTTTCTTT. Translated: CASSPTGNTEAFF.

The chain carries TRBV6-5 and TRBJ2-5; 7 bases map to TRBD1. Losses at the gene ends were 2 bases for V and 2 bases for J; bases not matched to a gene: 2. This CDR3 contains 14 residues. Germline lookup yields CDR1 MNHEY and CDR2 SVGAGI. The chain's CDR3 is CASSYETGQETQYF. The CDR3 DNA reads TGTGCCAGCAGTTACGAGACAGGGCAAGAGACCCAGTACTTC.

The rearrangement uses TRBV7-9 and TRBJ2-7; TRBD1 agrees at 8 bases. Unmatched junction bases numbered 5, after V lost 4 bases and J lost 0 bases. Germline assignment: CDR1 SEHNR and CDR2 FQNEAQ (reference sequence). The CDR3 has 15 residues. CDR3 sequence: CASSYGQGASYEQYF. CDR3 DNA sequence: TGTGCCAGCAGCTACGGGCAGGGGGCCTCCTACGAGCAGTACTTC.

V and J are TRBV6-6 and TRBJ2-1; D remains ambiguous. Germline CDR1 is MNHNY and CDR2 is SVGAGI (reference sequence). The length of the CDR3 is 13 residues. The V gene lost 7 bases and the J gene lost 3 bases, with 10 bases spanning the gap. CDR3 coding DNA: TGTGCCAGCACCGTAAGTTTCTACAATGAGCAGTTCTTC. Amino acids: CASTVSFYNEQFF.

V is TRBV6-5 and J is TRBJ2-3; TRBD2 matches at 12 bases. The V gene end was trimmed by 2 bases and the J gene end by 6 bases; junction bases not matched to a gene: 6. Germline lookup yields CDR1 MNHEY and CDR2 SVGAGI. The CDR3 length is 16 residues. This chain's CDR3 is CASSYRLAGGMDTQYF. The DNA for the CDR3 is TGTGCCAGCAGTTACCGGCTAGCGGGAGGGATGGATACGCAGTATTTT.

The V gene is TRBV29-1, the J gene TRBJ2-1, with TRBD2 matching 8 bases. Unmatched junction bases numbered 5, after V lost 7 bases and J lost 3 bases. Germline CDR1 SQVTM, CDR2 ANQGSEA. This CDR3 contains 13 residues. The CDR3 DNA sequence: TGCAGCGAAATAGCGGGAATCTACAATGAGCAGTTCTTC. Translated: CSEIAGIYNEQFF.

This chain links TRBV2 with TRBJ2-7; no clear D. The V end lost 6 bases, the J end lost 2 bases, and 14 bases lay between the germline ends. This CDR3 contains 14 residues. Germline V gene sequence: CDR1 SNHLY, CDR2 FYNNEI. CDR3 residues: CASSKIGQTYEQYF. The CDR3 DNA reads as TGTGCCAGCAGCAAGATTGGCCAAACCTACGAGCAGTACTTC.

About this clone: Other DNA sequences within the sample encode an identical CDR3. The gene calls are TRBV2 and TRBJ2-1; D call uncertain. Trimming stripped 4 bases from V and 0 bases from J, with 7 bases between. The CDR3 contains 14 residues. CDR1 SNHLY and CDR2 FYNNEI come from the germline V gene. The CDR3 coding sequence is TGTGCCAGCAGTGCGTCGGGCTCCTACAATGAGCAGTTCTTC. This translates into CASSASGSYNEQFF.

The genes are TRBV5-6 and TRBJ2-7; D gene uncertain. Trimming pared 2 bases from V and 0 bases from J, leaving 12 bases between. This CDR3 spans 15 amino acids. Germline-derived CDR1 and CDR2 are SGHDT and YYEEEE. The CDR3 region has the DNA TGTGCCAGCAGCTTCGGCCCCCCGGGCTCCTACGAGCAGTACTTC. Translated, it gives CASSFGPPGSYEQYF.

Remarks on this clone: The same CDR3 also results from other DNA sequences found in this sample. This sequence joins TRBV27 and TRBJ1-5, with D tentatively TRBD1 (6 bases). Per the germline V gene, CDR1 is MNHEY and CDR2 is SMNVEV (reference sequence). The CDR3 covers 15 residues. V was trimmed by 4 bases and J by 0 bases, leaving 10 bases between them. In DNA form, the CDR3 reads TGTGCCAGCAGTTGGACAGCAGATAGCAATCAGCCCCAGCATTTT. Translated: CASSWTADSNQPQHF.

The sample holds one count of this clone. This CDR3 is CATRTGDYGYTF. DNA of the CDR3: TGTGCCACCCGGACAGGGGACTATGGCTACACCTTC. The chain recombines TRBV15 with TRBJ1-2; 9 bases are shared with TRBD1. This CDR3 spans 12 amino acids. Germline values: CDR1 LNHNV, CDR2 YYDKDF (reference sequence). Losses at the gene ends were 8 bases for V and 3 bases for J; bases not matched to a gene: 1.

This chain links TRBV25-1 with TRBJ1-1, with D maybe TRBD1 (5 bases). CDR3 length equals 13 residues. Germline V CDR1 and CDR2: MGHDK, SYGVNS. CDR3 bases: TGTTCGACGATGGGACTAGGGAACACTGAAGCTTTCTTT. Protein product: CSTMGLGNTEAFF.